This T cell receptor (beta chain) was found in a study of blood T cell repertoires in COVID-19. Study as a whole: The United States, Italy and Spain supplied acute and convalescent COVID-19 samples. T cells, B-cell-depleted T cells, or PBMCs supplied cDNA or gDNA.

As processed by the authors: Using reference gene primer amplification, nucleated cell counts were estimated. TCRdb's copy holds only in-frame clones and misses some; the assay was immunoSEQ multiplex PCR. D and trimming were read from the DNA, whereas the V and J calls and clone size are those reported in that table. The table lists 98,000 or so clones, 90% to 95% of them singletons, with 5% to 6.5% in the top ten. V lost 7 bases and J 7 bases, leaving 23 bases between the germline ends. This CDR3 has 15 amino acids. The germline CDR1 and CDR2 sequences are WSHSY and SAAADI. The clonotype originates from a human donor in a cohort sampled during active COVID-19. Sequencing was done on a sample of peripheral blood. V and J are TRBV10-2 and TRBJ2-7; a possible D gene is TRBD2 (6 bases). In DNA form, the CDR3 reads TGCGCCAGCACCGATGAAGGCGGGAACCCCGAGGAGCAGTACTTC. As protein: CASTDEGGNPEEQYF.